The 14 T cell receptor beta chains below all came from one sample that was sequenced in a study of cytomegalovirus exposure and HLA in healthy donors. Using immunoSEQ multiplex PCR, the repertoire was profiled, and TCRdb retains in-frame clones only, with some absent. The sample records roughly 100,000 clones, 88% being singletons. The source material was PBMCs. The receptors were gathered from a woman younger than 35 in good health and CMV-seropositive.

The chain couples TRBV9 to TRBJ2-1; D perhaps matches TRBD2 (5 bases). V was cut by 4 bases and J by 9 bases, with 14 bases left in between. The germline V gene encodes CDR1 SGDLS and CDR2 YYNGEE. This CDR3 is built from 13 residues. The CDR3 DNA sequence: TGTGCCAGCAGCCCCCCCCCGGGGATTGAGCAGTTCTTC. This encodes CASSPPPGIEQFF.

This clone appeared a single time. The chain combines TRBV14 with TRBJ1-6; possibly TRBD1 for D (6 bases). CDR1 is SGHDN and CDR2 is FVKESK in the germline V gene. Trimming pared 1 base from V and 7 bases from J, leaving 14 bases between. The CDR3 is 16 residues long. DNA for the CDR3: TGTGCCAGCAGCCAAGTAGCCAGGGGTGGGAATTCACCCCTCCACTTT. Protein: CASSQVARGGNSPLHF.

The chain carries TRBV25-1 and TRBJ2-5; 8 bases line up with TRBD2. The junction had 9 bases not matched to a gene; V was cut back by 4 bases and J by 5 bases. CDR1 is MGHDK and CDR2 is SYGVNS in the germline V gene. This CDR3 contains 15 residues. CDR3 residues: CASSVGGAEWETQYF. The CDR3 coding sequence is TGTGCCAGCAGTGTCGGGGGGGCGGAATGGGAGACCCAGTACTTC.

The rearrangement links TRBV6-1 to TRBJ2-5; a weak D match, TRBD2 (5 bases). V was pared by 2 bases and J by 5 bases, with 15 bases between. In germline, CDR1 is MNHNS, CDR2 SASEGT. The CDR3 sequence is 15 residues long. For the CDR3, the DNA is TGTGCCAGCAGTGAACCCGGACTGGGTTCGGAGACCCAGTACTTC. This sequence encodes CASSEPGLGSETQYF.

V is TRBV27 and J is TRBJ2-7; 8 bases align to TRBD2. J gave up 0 bases and V 5 bases, and 6 bases lay outside the gene matches. This CDR3 spans 15 amino acids. CDR1 is MNHEY, CDR2 SMNVEV, per germline (reference sequence). DNA of the CDR3: TGTGCCAGCAGTCCCCGCGGGGGGCCCTCCTACGAGCAGTACGTC. It specifies CASSPRGGPSYEQYV.

This chain connects TRBV27 to TRBJ2-2; TRBD2 matches at 7 bases. Germline V gene sequence: CDR1 MNHEY, CDR2 SMNVEV (reference sequence). V was clipped by 10 bases and J by 5 bases; unmatched bases: 10. The CDR3 extends over 14 amino acids. CDR3 region: CATARGVKTGELFF. For the CDR3, the DNA is TGTGCCACTGCCCGGGGGGTCAAAACCGGGGAGCTGTTTTTT.

This clone was detected only once. The rearrangement uses TRBV18 and TRBJ1-5; 9 nucleotides agree with TRBD1. The CDR3 has 14 amino acids. The V gene's germline CDR1 is KGHSH and CDR2 LQKENI. Losses at the gene ends were 3 bases for V and 7 bases for J; bases not matched to a gene: 4. The CDR3 loop reads CASSPGTGKQPQHF. CDR3 coding DNA: TGTGCCAGCTCACCCGGGACAGGGAAGCAGCCCCAGCATTTT.

The chain employs TRBV28 and TRBJ2-7, with D perhaps matching TRBD1 (5 bases). In germline, CDR1 is MDHEN, CDR2 SYDVKM. This CDR3 has 13 residues. Deletions cut 6 bases from V and 7 bases from J, with 16 bases between. CDR3 nucleotides: TGTGCCAGCAGATCTCAGGGAACGAAGGAGCAGTACGTC. It yields the protein CASRSQGTKEQYV.

J is TRBJ2-7 and V is TRBV11-2, with D hard to call. CDR1 is SGHAT and CDR2 is FQNNGV in the germline V gene. This CDR3 region has 14 residues. V gave up 2 bases and J gave up 0 bases, with 8 bases separating them. The CDR3 DNA reads as TGTGCCAGCAGCTTACCAACATCCTCCTACGAGCAGTACTTC. Its translation is CASSLPTSSYEQYF.

J is TRBJ2-1 and V is TRBV21-1; the D call TRBD2 from the table was never checked on the DNA. TRBV21-1 is reported as a pseudogene. This CDR3 is 15 amino acids long. The CDR3 DNA reads as TGTGCCAGCAGCAAAGAGGGAGGAACCTACAATGAGCAGTTCTTC. It specifies CASSKEGGTYNEQFF.

The chain recombines TRBV7-8 with TRBJ2-1; D gene unclear. CDR3 size: 13 residues. CDR1 and CDR2 from the germline V gene are SGHVS and FQNEAQ. V was trimmed by 2 bases and J by 4 bases, leaving 6 bases between them. CDR3 nucleotide sequence: TGTGCCAGCAGCTTACCCCGTTACAATGAGCAGTTCTTC. Residues: CASSLPRYNEQFF.

The chain is built from TRBV11-2 and TRBJ1-6; D gene uncertain. V was trimmed by 1 base and J by 5 bases, leaving 9 bases between them. The germline V gene encodes CDR1 SGHAT and CDR2 FQNNGV. The CDR3 spans 15 residues. The CDR3 protein is CASSLVWQDNSPLHF. The CDR3 DNA reads as TGTGCCAGCAGCTTAGTTTGGCAAGATAATTCACCCCTCCACTTT.

This rearrangement joins TRBV5-4 to TRBJ1-2; 7 bases align to TRBD1. Germline loops: CDR1 SGHNT, CDR2 YYREEE (reference sequence). The V and J ends lost 4 bases and 4 bases, in that order; junction bases with no gene match: 7. The CDR3 covers 14 residues. The CDR3 coding sequence is TGTGCCAGCAGCACGGGACAGTTACTCTATGGCTACACCTTC. Translating it yields CASSTGQLLYGYTF.

This chain links TRBV19 with TRBJ2-1; 13 nucleotides align to TRBD2. This CDR3 is built from 14 residues. CDR1 and CDR2 (germline): LNHDA, SQIVND (reference sequence). The V gene end was trimmed by 7 bases and the J gene end by 7 bases; junction bases not matched to a gene: 4. DNA of the CDR3: TGTGCCAGTACCACTAGCGGGGGGGAGAATGAGCAGTTCTTC. As protein: CASTTSGGENEQFF.